This T cell receptor (beta chain) was retrieved from a study of blood T cell repertoires in COVID-19. Study-wide background: T cells, B-cell-depleted T cells, or PBMCs supplied cDNA or gDNA.

The method was immunoSEQ multiplex PCR; TCRdb's version includes in-frame clones alone and lacks a portion of them. Of 150,000 to 200,000 clones listed, roughly 86% are singletons. This TCR derives from a woman aged 45-65 years with acute or convalescent COVID-19. Sequenced sample: peripheral blood.

CDR3 loop: CASSRDSDGDTQYF. DNA for the CDR3: TGTGCCAGCAGCCGGGACAGCGACGGGGATACGCAGTATTTT. The V and J genes are TRBV7-9 and TRBJ2-3; 7 bases are a match to TRBD1. This CDR3 is 14 amino acids long. The V segment lost 5 bases and the J segment 6 bases; nucleotides outside the gene matches: 8. CDR1 is SEHNR and CDR2 is FQNEAQ in the germline V gene (reference sequence).